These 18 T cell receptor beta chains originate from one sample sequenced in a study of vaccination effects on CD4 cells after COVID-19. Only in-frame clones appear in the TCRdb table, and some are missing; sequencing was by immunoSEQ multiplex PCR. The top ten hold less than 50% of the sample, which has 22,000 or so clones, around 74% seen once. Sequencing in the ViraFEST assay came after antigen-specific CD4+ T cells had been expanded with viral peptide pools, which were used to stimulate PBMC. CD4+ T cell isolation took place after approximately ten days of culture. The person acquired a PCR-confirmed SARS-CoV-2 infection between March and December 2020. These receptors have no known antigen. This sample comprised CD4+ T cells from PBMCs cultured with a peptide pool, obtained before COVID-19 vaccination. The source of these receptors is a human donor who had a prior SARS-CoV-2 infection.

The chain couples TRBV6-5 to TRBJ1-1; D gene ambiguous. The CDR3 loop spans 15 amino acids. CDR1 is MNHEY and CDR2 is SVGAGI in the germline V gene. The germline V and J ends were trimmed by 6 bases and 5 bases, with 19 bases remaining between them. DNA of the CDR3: TGTGCCAGCAGGCCGTCGTTTGGCCTTGGGACTGAAGCTTTCTTT. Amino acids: CASRPSFGLGTEAFF.

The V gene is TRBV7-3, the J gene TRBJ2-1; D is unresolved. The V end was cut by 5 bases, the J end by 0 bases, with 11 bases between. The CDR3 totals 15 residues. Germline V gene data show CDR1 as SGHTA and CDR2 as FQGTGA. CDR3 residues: CASSASLSSYNEQFF. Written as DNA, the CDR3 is TGTGCCAGCAGCGCCTCACTAAGCTCCTACAATGAGCAGTTCTTC.

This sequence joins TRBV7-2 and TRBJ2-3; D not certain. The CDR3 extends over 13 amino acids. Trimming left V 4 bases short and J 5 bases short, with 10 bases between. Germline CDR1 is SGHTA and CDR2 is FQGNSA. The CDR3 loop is CASSSISEDTQYF. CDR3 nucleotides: TGTGCCAGCAGCTCGATATCGGAAGATACGCAGTATTTT.

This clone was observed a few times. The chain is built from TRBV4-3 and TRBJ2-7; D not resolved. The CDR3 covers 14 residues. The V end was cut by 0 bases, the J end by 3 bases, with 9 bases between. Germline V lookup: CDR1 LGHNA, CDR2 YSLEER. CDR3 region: CASSQDKTYYEQYF. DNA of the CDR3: TGCGCCAGCAGCCAAGATAAAACCTACTACGAGCAGTACTTC.

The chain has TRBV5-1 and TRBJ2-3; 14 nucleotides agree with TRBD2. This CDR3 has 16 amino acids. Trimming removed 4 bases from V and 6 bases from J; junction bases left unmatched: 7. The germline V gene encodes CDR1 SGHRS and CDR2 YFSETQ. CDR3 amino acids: CASSTGTSGGIDTQYF. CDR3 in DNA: TGCGCCAGCAGCACCGGGACTAGCGGGGGAATCGATACGCAGTATTTT.

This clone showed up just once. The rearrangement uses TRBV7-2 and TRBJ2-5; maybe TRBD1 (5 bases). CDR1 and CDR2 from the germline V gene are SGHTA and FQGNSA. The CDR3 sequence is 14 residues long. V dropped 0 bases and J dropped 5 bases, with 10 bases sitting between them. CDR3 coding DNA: TGTGCCAGCAGCTTAGCCGGGCACAGGGAGACCCAGTACTTC. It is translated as CASSLAGHRETQYF.

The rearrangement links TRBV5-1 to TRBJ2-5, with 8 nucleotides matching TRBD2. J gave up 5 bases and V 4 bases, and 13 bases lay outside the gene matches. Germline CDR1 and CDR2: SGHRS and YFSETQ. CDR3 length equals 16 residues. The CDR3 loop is CASSPLPGGAGETQYF. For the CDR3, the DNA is TGCGCCAGCAGCCCCCTACCGGGGGGGGCCGGGGAGACCCAGTACTTC.

The CDR3 nucleotides read TGTGCCAGCAGCCAGGAGGCCTCGAACACTGAAGCTTTCTTT. Protein: CASSQEASNTEAFF. The chain has TRBV3-1 (or the pseudogene TRBV3-2) and TRBJ1-1, with D hard to call. V dropped 3 bases and J dropped 1 base, with 9 bases sitting between them. The CDR3 covers 14 residues. Germline V lookup: CDR1 LGHDT, CDR2 YNNKEL (reference sequence).

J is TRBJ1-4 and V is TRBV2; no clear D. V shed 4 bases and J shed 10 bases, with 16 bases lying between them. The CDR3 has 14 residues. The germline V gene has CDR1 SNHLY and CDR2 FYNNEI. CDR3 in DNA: TGTGCCAGCAGTGGAGAACTGAAGGCCGGAAAACTGTTTTTT. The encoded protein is CASSGELKAGKLFF.

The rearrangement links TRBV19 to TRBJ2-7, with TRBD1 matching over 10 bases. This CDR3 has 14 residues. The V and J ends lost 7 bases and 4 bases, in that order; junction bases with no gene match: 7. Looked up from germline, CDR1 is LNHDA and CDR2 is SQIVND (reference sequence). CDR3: CASIPTGGAYEQYF. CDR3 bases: TGTGCCAGTATCCCGACAGGGGGCGCTTACGAGCAGTACTTC.

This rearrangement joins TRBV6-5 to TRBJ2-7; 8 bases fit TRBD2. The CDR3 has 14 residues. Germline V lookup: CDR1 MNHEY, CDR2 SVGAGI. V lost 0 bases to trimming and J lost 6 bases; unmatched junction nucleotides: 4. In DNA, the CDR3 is TGTGCCAGCAGTTACTCTGGGACTAGAGCCGAGCAGTACTTC. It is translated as CASSYSGTRAEQYF.

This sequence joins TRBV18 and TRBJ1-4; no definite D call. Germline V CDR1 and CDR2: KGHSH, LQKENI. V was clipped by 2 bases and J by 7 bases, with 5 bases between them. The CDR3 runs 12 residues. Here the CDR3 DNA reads TGTGCCAGCTCACCAGGGCGTGAAAAACTGTTTTTT. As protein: CASSPGREKLFF.

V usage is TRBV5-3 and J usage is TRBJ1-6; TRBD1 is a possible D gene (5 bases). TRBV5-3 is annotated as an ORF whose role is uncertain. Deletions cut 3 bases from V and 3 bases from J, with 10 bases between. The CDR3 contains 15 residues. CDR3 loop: CARSSLGDYNSPLHF. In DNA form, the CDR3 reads TGTGCCAGAAGCTCCCTGGGGGACTATAATTCACCCCTCCACTTT.

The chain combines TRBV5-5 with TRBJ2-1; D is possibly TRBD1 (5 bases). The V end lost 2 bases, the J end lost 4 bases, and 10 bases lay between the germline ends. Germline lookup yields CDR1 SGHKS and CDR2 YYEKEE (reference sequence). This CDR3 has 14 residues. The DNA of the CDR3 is TGTGCCAGCAGCTTCGGACAACTATACAATGAGCAGTTCTTC. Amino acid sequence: CASSFGQLYNEQFF.

CDR3 sequence: CASSRTAATSYEQYF. CDR3 coding DNA: TGTGCCAGCAGTCGGACAGCGGCGACTTCCTACGAGCAGTACTTC. This chain joins TRBV6-1 and TRBJ2-7; tentative D call: TRBD1 (6 bases). CDR3 size: 15 residues. Germline-derived CDR1 and CDR2 are MNHNS and SASEGT. With 5 bases removed from V and 1 base from J, the gap between germline ends came to 15 bases.

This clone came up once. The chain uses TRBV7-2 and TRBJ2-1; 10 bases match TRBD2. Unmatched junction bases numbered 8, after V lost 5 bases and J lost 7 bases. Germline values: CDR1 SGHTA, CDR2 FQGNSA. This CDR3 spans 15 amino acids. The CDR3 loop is CASSAPSGRMNEQFF. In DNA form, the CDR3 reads TGTGCCAGCAGCGCGCCTAGCGGGAGAATGAATGAGCAGTTCTTC.

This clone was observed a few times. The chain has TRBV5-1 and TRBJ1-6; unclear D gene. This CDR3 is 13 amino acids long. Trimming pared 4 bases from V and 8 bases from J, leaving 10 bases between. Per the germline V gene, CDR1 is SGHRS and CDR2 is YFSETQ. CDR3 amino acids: CASSGDTDSPLHF. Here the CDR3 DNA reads TGCGCCAGCAGCGGGGATACGGATTCACCCCTCCACTTT.

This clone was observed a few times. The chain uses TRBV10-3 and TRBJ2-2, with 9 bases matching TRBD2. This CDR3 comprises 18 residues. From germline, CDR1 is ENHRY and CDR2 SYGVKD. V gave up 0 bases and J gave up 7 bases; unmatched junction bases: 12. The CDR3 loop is CAISESLLSGRYGGELFF. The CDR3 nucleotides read TGTGCCATCAGTGAGTCCCTCCTTAGCGGGAGATACGGCGGGGAGCTGTTTTTT.